This TCR beta chain was observed in a study of vaccination and CD4 T cells after COVID-19 (dated by TCRdb to the early 2020s). Regarding the research as a whole: The convalescent cohort included six males and four females, with two Hispanic individuals, seven Caucasians, two Asians and one multiracial person. Post-vaccine blood samples were taken a median of 72 days after the second vaccine dose, with a range of roughly 13 to 250 days. Participants got two doses of the Pfizer-BioNTech BNT162b2 vaccine (n=8) or two doses of the Moderna mRNA-1273 vaccine (n=2). For stimulating the cultures, overlapping spike peptide pools were used, derived from SARS-CoV-2 as well as from the common cold coronaviruses HCoV-NL63, HCoV-OC43 and HCoV-229E. Control cultures used a CEFX viral epitope pool as positive control, an HIV-1 Nef peptide pool as negative control, or no peptide. Post-COVID blood samples were collected from convalescent patients a median of around 96 days after diagnosis, with a range of about 30 to 170 days. In about 11 COVID-19 convalescent patients and 4 infection-naive healthy vaccine recipients, the spike-specific CD4+ TCR repertoire before mRNA vaccination was compared with the repertoire after mRNA vaccination. At the TCR clonotype level, an earlier paper using these donors assessed memory CD4+ T cell crossreactivity between SARS-CoV-2 and common cold coronavirus spike proteins. Results the study describes overall, beyond this receptor: Although the median number of SARS-CoV-2-reactive clonotypes went up from roughly 19 after infection to around 39 after vaccination, the increase was not significant. Only a relatively small number of convalescent patients were included in the study, and early timepoints following natural infection were not analyzed. Among the post-vaccine SARS-CoV-2-reactive clones in convalescent patients, a median approximately 90% showed up only after vaccination, which suggests vaccine-specific priming. Of the vaccine-specific clones found in convalescent patients, nearly all (304 of 307) were mono-reactive for SARS-CoV-2 spike instead of being cross-reactive with common cold coronaviruses.

The sample's treatment or condition label, decoded: approximately nine-day PBMC culture with coronavirus spike peptide pools or control peptides (ViraFEST assay). CD4+ T cells from unexposed donors were collected before the COVID-19 pandemic (2011-2018). The study used the ViraFEST assay, which expanded antigen-specific T cells with peptide pools and then identified expanded clonotypes by TCR sequencing. Each well held approximately 2 million PBMCs cultured in IMDM containing roughly 5.5% human AB serum and approximately 9.6 IU/ml IL-2, with 10 ug/ml peptide pools added. On days 3 and 7, half of the culture medium was replaced with fresh IL-2-containing medium. Once the cells had been in culture for less than 11 days, the EasySep CD4+ T cell isolation kit was used to isolate CD4+ T cells by negative selection. As cell numbers permitted, CD4+ T cells from unexposed donors were tested for reactivity to SARS-CoV-2 S and N and to four common cold coronavirus spike pools. Ficoll-Paque Plus gradient centrifugation was used to isolate PBMCs from whole blood, and the isolated PBMCs were then either used fresh or cryopreserved at -140C. Triplicate wells were generally used for each culture condition. Leukapheresis product for the unexposed donors was bought commercially.

As concerns this clonotype: What antigen it recognizes has not been identified. No much larger clone is present one base from it, and per-base qualities are unavailable.

Library preparation employed PCR. DNA from cultured CD4+ T cells was subjected to TCR sequencing with the Oncomine TCR Beta short-read assay at the Johns Hopkins FTIC core. The QIAamp micro DNA kit was used to extract genomic DNA from the cultured CD4+ T cells. Oncomine TCR Beta libraries from cultured CD4+ T cells were pooled with unique dual indexes and sequenced on an Illumina iSeq 100. In the paper's pipeline: Non-productive sequences were removed, and CDR3s that did not start with C, did not end with F or W, or were shorter than 7 amino acids were discarded. The MANAFEST web application was used to identify antigen-specific clonotypes by comparing peptide-stimulated wells against reference wells and other culture wells. Positive clones required FDR below 0.05, an odds ratio above 5, and productive frequency above 0.1% in at least two of three replicate wells. A clonotype was classed as cross-reactive if the clonotype showed significant expansion both in SARS-CoV-2 spike wells and in at least one common cold coronavirus spike condition. Using R version 3.6.1, CDR3 homology was evaluated through Levenshtein distances (stringdist) along with unrooted phylogenetic trees (ape). TCRdb trimmed the raw reads at Q25, called clones with MiXCR and kept productive beta chains. Rows matching on CDR3 protein sequence are summarized as one entry with the most common DNA and genes. These V and J calls rely on TCRdb rather than the paper's analysis. The sample table lists roughly 7,600 distinct CDR3 sequences, around a third of them with a count of one. The ten top clones hold 14% of the sample.

Trimming leaves V shorter by 6 bases and J shorter by 4 bases, with the junction holding 12 bases beyond the gene matches. CDR1 and CDR2, per the germline V gene (reference sequence), are DFQATT and SNEGSKA. The CDR3, cysteine through phenylalanine, is 14 amino acids long. The entry retains the CDR3 DNA only, 42 bases that are in frame from base 1. This TCR was sampled from a human donor in good health. The sequence is built from TRBV20-1 and TRBJ2-7, with 7 junctional bases fitting TRBD2. The sample consisted of CD4+ T cells from blood, cultured in vitro. The CDR3 amino acid sequence is: CSALWGGSQYEQYF. The DNA is TGCAGTGCCCTCTGGGGCGGGAGTCAGTACGAGCAGTACTTC.